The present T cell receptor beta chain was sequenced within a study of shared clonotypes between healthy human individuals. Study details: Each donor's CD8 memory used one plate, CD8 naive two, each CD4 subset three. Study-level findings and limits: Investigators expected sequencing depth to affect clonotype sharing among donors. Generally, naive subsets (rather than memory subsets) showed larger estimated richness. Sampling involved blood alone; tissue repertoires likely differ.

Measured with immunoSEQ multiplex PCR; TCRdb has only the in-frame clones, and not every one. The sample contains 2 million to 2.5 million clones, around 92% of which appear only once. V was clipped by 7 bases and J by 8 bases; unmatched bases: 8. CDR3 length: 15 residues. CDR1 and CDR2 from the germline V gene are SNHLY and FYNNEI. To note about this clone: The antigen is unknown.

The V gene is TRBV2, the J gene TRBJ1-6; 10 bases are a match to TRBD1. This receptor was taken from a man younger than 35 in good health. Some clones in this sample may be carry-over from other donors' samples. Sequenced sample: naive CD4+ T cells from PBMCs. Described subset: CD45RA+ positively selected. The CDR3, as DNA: TGTGCCAGCACCGGGGACAGGGGCGGTGATTCACCCCTCCACTTT. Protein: CASTGDRGGDSPLHF.